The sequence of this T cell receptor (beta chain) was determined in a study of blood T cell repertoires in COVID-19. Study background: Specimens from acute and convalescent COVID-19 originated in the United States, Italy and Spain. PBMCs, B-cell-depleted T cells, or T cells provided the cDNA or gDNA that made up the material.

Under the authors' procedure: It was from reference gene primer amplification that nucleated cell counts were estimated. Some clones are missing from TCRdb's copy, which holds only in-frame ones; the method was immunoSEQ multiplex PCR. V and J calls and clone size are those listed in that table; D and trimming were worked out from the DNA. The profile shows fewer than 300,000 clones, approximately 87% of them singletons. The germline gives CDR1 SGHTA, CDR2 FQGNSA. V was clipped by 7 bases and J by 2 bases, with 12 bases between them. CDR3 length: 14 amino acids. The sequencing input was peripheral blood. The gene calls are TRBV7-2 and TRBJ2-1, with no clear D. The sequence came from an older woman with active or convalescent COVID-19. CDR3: CASTRLAAYNEQFF. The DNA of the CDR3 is TGTGCCAGCACACGACTCGCGGCCTACAATGAGCAGTTCTTC.